This TCR beta chain derives from a study of T cell repertoires in cytomegalovirus infection. Looking at the study overall: Both a matching HLA type and CMV infection were indicated by public TCR beta signatures. Study-level points and caveats: Cumulative frequency of public TCR beta families picked out carriers of CMV plus the relevant HLA. Dominating the ex vivo response were HLA-C-restricted CMV-specific TCR beta clonotypes.

With respect to this clonotype: Its antigen is currently unknown.

V shed 2 bases and J 7 bases; nucleotides not matched to a gene: 8. Germline-derived CDR1 and CDR2 are MNHEY and SVGAGI. The CDR3 is made up of 16 amino acids. TCRdb re-analysed the reads in MiXCR, keeping a single row per CDR3 protein. The table lists 200,000 to 300,000 distinct CDR3 sequences, roughly 15% of them singletons. Sequences were obtained from PBMCs. The chain has TRBV6-5 and TRBJ2-1; 10 bases align to TRBD1. This clonotype was sampled from a human donor in good health (CMV status not recorded). Some clones in this sample may be carry-over from other donors' samples. CDR3 coding DNA: TGTGCCAGCAGTTACCTCCGGACAGGGGGGGGAAATGAGCAGTTCTTC. Translated: CASSYLRTGGGNEQFF.